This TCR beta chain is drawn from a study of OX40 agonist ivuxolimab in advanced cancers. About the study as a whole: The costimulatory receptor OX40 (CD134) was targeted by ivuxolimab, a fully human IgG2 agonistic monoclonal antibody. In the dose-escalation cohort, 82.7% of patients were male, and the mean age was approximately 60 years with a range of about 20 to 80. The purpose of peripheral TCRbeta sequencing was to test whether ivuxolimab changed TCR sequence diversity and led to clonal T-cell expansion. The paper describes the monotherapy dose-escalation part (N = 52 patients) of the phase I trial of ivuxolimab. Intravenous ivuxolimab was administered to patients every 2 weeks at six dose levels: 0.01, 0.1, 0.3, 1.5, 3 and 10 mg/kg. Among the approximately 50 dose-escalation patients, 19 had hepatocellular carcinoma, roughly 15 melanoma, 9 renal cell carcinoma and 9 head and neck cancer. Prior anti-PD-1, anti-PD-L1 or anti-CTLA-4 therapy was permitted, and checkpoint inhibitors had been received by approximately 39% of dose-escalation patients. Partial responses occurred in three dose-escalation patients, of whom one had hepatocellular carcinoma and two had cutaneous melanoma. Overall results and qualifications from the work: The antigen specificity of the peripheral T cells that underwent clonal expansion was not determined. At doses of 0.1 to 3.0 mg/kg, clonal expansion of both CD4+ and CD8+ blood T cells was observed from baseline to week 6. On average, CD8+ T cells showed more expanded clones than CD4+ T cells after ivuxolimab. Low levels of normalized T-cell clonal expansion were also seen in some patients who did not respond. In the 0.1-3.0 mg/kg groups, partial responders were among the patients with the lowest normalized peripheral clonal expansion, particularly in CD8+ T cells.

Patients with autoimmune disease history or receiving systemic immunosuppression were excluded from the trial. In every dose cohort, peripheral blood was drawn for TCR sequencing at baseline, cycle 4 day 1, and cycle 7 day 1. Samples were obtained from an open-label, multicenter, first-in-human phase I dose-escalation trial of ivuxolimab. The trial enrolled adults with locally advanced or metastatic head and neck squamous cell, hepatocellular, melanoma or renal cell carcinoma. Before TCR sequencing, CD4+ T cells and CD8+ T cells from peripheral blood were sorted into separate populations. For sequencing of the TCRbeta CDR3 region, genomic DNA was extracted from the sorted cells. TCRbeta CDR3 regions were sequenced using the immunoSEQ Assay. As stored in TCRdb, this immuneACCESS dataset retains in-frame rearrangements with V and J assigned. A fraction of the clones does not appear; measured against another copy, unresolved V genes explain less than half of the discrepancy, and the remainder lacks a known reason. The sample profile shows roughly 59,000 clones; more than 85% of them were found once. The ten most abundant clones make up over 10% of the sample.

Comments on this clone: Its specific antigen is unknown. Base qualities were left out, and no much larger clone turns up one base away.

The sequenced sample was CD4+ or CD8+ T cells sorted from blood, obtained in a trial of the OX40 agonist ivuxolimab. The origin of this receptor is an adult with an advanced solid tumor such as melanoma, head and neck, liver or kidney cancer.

The CDR3 reads CASSYGGGNEQFF. DNA sequence: TGTGCCAGCAGTTATGGGGGAGGCAATGAGCAGTTCTTC. The sequence links TRBV6-5 to TRBJ2-7; a tentative D call is TRBD2 (6 bases match). The J call is in doubt because the DNA end fits TRBJ2-1 better. CDR1 and CDR2 are read off the germline V gene as MNHEY and SVGAGI. The CDR3 goes from the cysteine to the phenylalanine over 13 residues. Just CDR3 DNA is preserved here, 39 bases in frame from base 1.